This T cell receptor beta chain comes out of a study of blood T cell repertoires in COVID-19. Generated by immunoSEQ multiplex PCR, the TCRdb table keeps only in-frame clones and is missing some. The top ten hold around 1.7% of the sample, which has 350,000 to 400,000 clones, around nine tenths seen once. The germline CDR1 and CDR2 sequences are SGHTA and FQGNSA. Trimming stripped 5 bases from V and 2 bases from J, with 15 bases between. The CDR3 totals 15 residues. The clonotype originates from a woman in her thirties who had recovered from COVID-19. Sequences were obtained from PBMCs or T cells enriched from blood (not recorded which). This sequence joins TRBV7-2 and TRBJ1-1; tentatively, D is TRBD1 (6 bases). The CDR3 sequence is CASSPRTVANTEAFF. The CDR3 DNA reads as TGTGCCAGCAGCCCCAGGACAGTGGCTAACACTGAAGCTTTCTTT.